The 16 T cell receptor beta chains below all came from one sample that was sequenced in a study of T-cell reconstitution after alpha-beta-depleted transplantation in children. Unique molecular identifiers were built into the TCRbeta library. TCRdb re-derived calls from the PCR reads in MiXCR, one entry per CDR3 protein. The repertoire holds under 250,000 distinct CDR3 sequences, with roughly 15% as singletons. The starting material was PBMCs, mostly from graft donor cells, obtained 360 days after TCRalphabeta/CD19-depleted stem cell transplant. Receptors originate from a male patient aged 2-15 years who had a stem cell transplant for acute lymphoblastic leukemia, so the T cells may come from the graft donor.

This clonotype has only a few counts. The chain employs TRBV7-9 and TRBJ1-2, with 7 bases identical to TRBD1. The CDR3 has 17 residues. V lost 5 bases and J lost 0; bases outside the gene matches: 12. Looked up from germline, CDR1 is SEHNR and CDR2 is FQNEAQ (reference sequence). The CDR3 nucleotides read TGTGCCAGCAGCACCCGAACCGGGACAGCCGCTAACTATGGCTACACCTTC. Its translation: CASSTRTGTAANYGYTF.

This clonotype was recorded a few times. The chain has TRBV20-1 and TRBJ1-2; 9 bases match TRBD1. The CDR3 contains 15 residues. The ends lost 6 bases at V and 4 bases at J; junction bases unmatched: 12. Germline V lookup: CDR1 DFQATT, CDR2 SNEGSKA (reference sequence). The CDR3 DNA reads TGCAGTGCCCCAATGGCGGGACAGGGTAGCTATGGCTACACCTTC. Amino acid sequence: CSAPMAGQGSYGYTF.

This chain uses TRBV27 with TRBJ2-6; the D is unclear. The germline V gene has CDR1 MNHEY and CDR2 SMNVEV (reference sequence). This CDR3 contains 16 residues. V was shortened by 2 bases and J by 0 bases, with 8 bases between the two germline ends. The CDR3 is CASSLKHSSGANVLTF. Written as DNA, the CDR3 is TGTGCCAGCAGTTTAAAACACAGCTCTGGGGCCAACGTCCTGACTTTC.

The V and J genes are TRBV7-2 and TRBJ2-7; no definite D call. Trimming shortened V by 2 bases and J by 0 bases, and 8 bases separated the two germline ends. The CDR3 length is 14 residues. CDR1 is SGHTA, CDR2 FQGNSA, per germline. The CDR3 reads CASSLRTDSYEQYF. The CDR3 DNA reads TGTGCCAGCAGCTTACGAACCGACTCCTACGAGCAGTACTTC.

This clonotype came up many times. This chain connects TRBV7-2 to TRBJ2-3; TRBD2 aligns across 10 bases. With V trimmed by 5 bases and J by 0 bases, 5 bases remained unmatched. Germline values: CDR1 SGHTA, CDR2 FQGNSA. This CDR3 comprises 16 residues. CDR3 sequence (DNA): TGTGCCAGCAGCCCCACTAGCGGGGCGAGCACAGATACGCAGTATTTT. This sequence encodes CASSPTSGASTDTQYF. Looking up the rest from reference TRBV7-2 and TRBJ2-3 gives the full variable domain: GAGVSQSPSNKVTEKGKDVELRCDPISGHTALYWYRQSLGQGLEFLIYFQGNSAPDKSGLPSDRFSAERTGGSVSTLTIQRTQQEDSAVYLCASSPTSGASTDTQYFGPGTRLTVL.

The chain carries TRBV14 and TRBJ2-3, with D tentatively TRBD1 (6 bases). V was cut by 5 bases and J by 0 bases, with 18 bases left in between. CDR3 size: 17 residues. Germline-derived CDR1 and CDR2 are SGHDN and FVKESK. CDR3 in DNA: TGTGCCAGCAGCAAGATCTACAGGGAATCTAGCACAGATACGCAGTATTTT. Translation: CASSKIYRESSTDTQYF.

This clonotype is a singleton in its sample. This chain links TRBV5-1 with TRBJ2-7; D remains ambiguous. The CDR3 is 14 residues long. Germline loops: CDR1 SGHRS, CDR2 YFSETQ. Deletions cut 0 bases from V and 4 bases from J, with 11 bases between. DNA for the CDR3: TGCGCCAGCAGCTTGGACCTTGGGAAGTACGAGCAGTACTTC. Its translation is CASSLDLGKYEQYF.

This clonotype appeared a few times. The CDR3 region has the DNA TGCGCCAGCAGCTATTTGGGCGGGGGAGAGGCCCCTACGCAGTATTTT. It specifies CASSYLGGGEAPTQYF. The chain recombines TRBV5-1 with TRBJ2-3; 7 bases align to TRBD2. The CDR3 is made up of 16 amino acids. V shed 3 bases, J shed 8 bases, and the junction held 15 bases outside the gene matches. From germline, CDR1 is SGHRS and CDR2 YFSETQ.

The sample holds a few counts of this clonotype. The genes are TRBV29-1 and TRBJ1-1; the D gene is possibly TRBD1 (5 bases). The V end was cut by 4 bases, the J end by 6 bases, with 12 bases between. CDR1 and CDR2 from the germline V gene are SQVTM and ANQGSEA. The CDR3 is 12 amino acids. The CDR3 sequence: CSVGSRGAEAFF. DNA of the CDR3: TGCAGCGTTGGAAGTAGAGGGGCTGAAGCTTTCTTT.

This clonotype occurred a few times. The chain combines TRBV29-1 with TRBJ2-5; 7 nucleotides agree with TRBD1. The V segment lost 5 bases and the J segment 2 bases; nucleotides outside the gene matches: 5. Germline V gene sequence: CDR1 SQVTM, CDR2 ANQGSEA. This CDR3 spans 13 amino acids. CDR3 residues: CSVTGTAQETQYF. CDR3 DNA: TGCAGCGTTACCGGGACAGCTCAAGAGACCCAGTACTTC.

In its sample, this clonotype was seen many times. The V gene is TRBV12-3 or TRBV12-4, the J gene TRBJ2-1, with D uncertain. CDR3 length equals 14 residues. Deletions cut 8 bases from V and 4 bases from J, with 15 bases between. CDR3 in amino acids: CASRRDTTYNEQFF. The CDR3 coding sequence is TGTGCCAGCCGCCGCGACACCACGTACAATGAGCAGTTCTTC.

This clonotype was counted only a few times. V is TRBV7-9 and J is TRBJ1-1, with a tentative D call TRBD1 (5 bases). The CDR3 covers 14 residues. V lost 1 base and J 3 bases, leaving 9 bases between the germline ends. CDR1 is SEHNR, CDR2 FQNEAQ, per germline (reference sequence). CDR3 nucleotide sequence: TGTGCCAGCAGCTTAGATCTCAGGGACACTGAAGCTTTCTTT. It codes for CASSLDLRDTEAFF.

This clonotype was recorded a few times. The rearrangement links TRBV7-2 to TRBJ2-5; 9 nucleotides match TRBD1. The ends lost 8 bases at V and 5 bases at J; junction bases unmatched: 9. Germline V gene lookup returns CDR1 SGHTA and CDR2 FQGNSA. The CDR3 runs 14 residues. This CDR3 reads CASGNDRGWETQYF. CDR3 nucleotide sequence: TGTGCCAGCGGAAATGACAGGGGGTGGGAGACCCAGTACTTC.

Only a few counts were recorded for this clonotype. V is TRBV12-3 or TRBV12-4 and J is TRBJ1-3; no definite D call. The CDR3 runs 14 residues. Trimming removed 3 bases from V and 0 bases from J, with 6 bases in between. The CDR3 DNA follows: TGTGCCAGCAGTTTGTGGGGCTCTGGAAACACCATATATTTT. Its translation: CASSLWGSGNTIYF.

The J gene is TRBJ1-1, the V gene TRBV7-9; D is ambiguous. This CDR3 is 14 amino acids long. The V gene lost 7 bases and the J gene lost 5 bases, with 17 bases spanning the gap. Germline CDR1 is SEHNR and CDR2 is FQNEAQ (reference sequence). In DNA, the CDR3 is TGTGCCAGCACCCCAGGTCCGACGGGGACTGAAGCTTTCTTT. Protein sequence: CASTPGPTGTEAFF.

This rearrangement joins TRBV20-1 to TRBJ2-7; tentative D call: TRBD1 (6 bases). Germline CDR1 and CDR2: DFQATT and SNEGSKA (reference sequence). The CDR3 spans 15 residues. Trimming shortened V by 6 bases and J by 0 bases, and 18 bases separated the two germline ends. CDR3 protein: CSAINRAESSYEQYF. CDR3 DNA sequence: TGCAGTGCAATTAACAGGGCGGAAAGCTCCTACGAGCAGTACTTC.